This TCR beta chain was recorded in a study of technical replicates of blood from a few donors. Assay: immunoSEQ multiplex PCR; the TCRdb copy retains only in-frame clones and omits some. Of 65,000 to 80,000 clones listed, roughly 96% are singletons. The V gene's germline CDR1 is SGHNT and CDR2 YYREEE (reference sequence). Trimming left V 0 bases short and J 5 bases short, with 5 bases between. This CDR3 comprises 13 residues. The sequence came from a human donor in good health. Sample: T cells isolated from PBMCs. The chain employs TRBV5-4 and TRBJ1-4; D not certain. CDR3 loop: CASSLDRNEKLFF. The CDR3 nucleotides read TGTGCCAGCAGCTTGGACAGAAATGAAAAACTGTTTTTT.